This T cell receptor (beta chain) was documented in a study of T cell responses to AZD1222 COVID-19 vaccine. The assay was immunoSEQ multiplex PCR, and TCRdb's table has in-frame clones only and misses some. The sample lists about 140,000 clones; under 95% were seen once. A note on this clone: The antigen is unknown.

Study-level results: When two AZD1222 doses had been given, Spike-specific TCR breadth and depth rose. Targeting of unmutated variant regions was reportedly seen in nearly half of spike-specific TCRs. Repertoire sampling was restricted to post-peak T cell response timepoints.

J was trimmed by 6 bases and V by 2 bases; bases with no gene match: 12. Germline CDR1 and CDR2: SQVTM and ANQGSEA. This CDR3 has 16 residues. The TCR comes from an adult who received the AZD1222 COVID-19 vaccine. The chain is built from TRBV29-1 and TRBJ2-7; 11 bases line up with TRBD1. The source material was peripheral blood, sampled 28 days after the second AZD1222 dose. In DNA, the CDR3 is TGCAGCGTTGAAAAGGACAGGGGGCCACGAGGAGCCGAGCAGTACTTC. Translation: CSVEKDRGPRGAEQYF.